The rows below give T cell receptor beta chains drawn from one sample of a study of blood T cell repertoires in COVID-19. The protocol was immunoSEQ multiplex PCR, while the TCRdb copy is restricted to in-frame clones and leaves out a portion. The top ten hold under 2% of the sample, which has 200,000 to 300,000 clones, approximately 86% seen once. Sequencing was done on a sample of peripheral blood. These receptor sequences come from a young man with active or convalescent COVID-19. Each CDR3 is given with its conserved first and last residue. The D gene is left open where the match is weak. Clone size, where shown, is once, few, many, or a class for clones that have expanded.

V,length,J,size,D,DNA,CDR3
TRBV29-1,14,TRBJ1-2,NA,NA,TGCAGCGTTATAATGACAGAACCTAACTATGGCTACACCTTC,CSVIMTEPNYGYTF
TRBV2,14,TRBJ1-5,NA,TRBD1,TGTGCCAGCAGTGTAGAACAGGGGAATCAGCCCCAGCATTTT,CASSVEQGNQPQHF
TRBV30,13,TRBJ1-1,NA,NA,TGTGCCTGGAGTCCGCGGGGAGCGGCTGAAGCTTTCTTT,CAWSPRGAAEAFF
TRBV18,13,TRBJ2-1,NA,NA,TGTGCCAGCTCACCCCAGTCAAACAATGAGCAGTTCTTC,CASSPQSNNEQFF
TRBV20-1,14,TRBJ2-1,NA,TRBD2,TGCAGTGCTAGTATGCCTAGCGGGGTGAATGAGCAGTTCTTC,CSASMPSGVNEQFF
TRBV18,14,TRBJ1-5,NA,NA,TGTGCCAGCTCACCGTCTGTAGGCAATCAGCCCCAGCATTTT,CASSPSVGNQPQHF
TRBV4-3,14,TRBJ1-1,NA,TRBD1,TGCGCCAGCAGCCAAGAGGGACAGGGGGCAGAAGCTTTCTTT,CASSQEGQGAEAFF
TRBV5-5,17,TRBJ2-2,few,TRBD2,TGTGCCAGCAGCCGCGGGATAGCGGGGGGACGGACCGGGGAGCTGTTTTTT,CASSRGIAGGRTGELFF
TRBV5-6,18,TRBJ2-5,NA,TRBD2,TGTGCCAGCAGGCAAGGTCGACTAGCGGGGGGGCTATTAGAGACCCAGTACTTC,CASRQGRLAGGLLETQYF
TRBV7-9,12,TRBJ1-5,NA,TRBD1,TGTGCCAGCAGCGTGGACAGGCAGCCCCAGCATTTT,CASSVDRQPQHF
TRBV18,16,TRBJ1-5,NA,NA,TGTGCCAGCTCAGATAAGACAGGTCGGGGCTCTCAGCCCCAGCATTTT,CASSDKTGRGSQPQHF
TRBV6-5,15,TRBJ1-6,once,NA,TGTGCCAGCAGTTACGCCCAGGGATTTGGTTCACCCCTCCACTTT,CASSYAQGFGSPLHF
TRBV6-5,12,TRBJ1-1,NA,NA,TGTGCCAGCAGTACTCAGGGGATCGAAGCTTTCTTT,CASSTQGIEAFF
TRBV11-2,13,TRBJ1-1,NA,NA,TGTGCCAGCAGCCCCGGAGGCATAACTGAAGCTTTCTTT,CASSPGGITEAFF
TRBV9,14,TRBJ1-1,NA,TRBD1,TGTGCCAGCAGCGGGACAGGGGCCGGGAGTGAAGCTTTCTTT,CASSGTGAGSEAFF
TRBV7-9,16,TRBJ2-1,NA,NA,TGTGCCAGCAGCTTATGGGGGCGCACAATGTCGAATGAGCAGTTCTTC,CASSLWGRTMSNEQFF
TRBV6-2/TRBV6-3,13,TRBJ1-1,few,NA,TGTGCCAGCAGTTACTCGAGTGGGTCCGGAGGACTCTTT,CASSYSSGSGGLF
TRBV27,14,TRBJ1-2,NA,TRBD1,TGTGCCAGCAGTCCCGGGACAGGGGGCGATGGCTACACCTTC,CASSPGTGGDGYTF
TRBV12-3/TRBV12-4,13,TRBJ1-1,NA,NA,TGTGCCAGCAGTTTGACAGAGAACACTGAAGCTTTCTTT,CASSLTENTEAFF
TRBV6-5,15,TRBJ2-2,NA,NA,TGTGCCAGCAGTTACGAGCGCCTTACCACCGGGGAGCTGTTTTTT,CASSYERLTTGELFF
TRBV2,15,TRBJ2-3,NA,TRBD2,TGTGCCAGCAGGGCTAGCGGGGGGGGTCAAAATACGCAGTATTTT,CASRASGGGQNTQYF
TRBV7-9,15,TRBJ1-5,NA,TRBD1,TGTGCCAGCAGCCTCGGGACAGGGGGTGTTCAGCCCCAGCATTTT,CASSLGTGGVQPQHF
TRBV5-1,15,TRBJ1-1,once,NA,TGCGCCAGCAGCTTGGGCAGGTACGGGAACACTGAAGCTTTCTTT,CASSLGRYGNTEAFF
TRBV9,14,TRBJ2-3,NA,TRBD2,TGTGCCAGCAGCGGGGCGGGAGGCACAGATACGCAGTATTTT,CASSGAGGTDTQYF
TRBV9,15,TRBJ1-4,NA,NA,TGTGCCAGCAGCGCCACCGGGACTAATAATGAAAAACTGTTTTTT,CASSATGTNNEKLFF
TRBV5-1,14,TRBJ2-7,once,TRBD1,TGCGCCAGCAGCGTGGCCGGGACAGGGGGCGAGCAGTACTTC,CASSVAGTGGEQYF
TRBV7-2,16,TRBJ1-6,NA,NA,TGTGCCAGCAGCTTAGCCGGGGGATTAAGAAATTCACCCCTCCACTTT,CASSLAGGLRNSPLHF
TRBV11-2,15,TRBJ2-7,once,NA,TGTGCCAGCAGCTACCACCGGACAGCCGCCTACGAGCAGTACTTC,CASSYHRTAAYEQYF
TRBV11-2,13,TRBJ2-1,NA,NA,TGTGCCAGCAGCTTAGAAAGCCGGTGGGAGCAGTTCTTC,CASSLESRWEQFF
TRBV12-3/TRBV12-4,12,TRBJ1-1,NA,NA,TGTGCCACAAGCAGGGGTCCCACTGAAGCTTTCTTT,CATSRGPTEAFF
TRBV6-2/TRBV6-3,13,TRBJ1-2,NA,NA,TGTGCCAGCAGTCCATCGACTCTCTATGGCTACACCTTC,CASSPSTLYGYTF
TRBV27,13,TRBJ1-1,NA,NA,TGTGCCAGCAGTTTATCGAAAATCCGGGAAGCTTTCTTT,CASSLSKIREAFF
TRBV9,15,TRBJ2-1,NA,TRBD2,TGTGCCAGCAGCGCCACTAGCGGGCAGGACAATGAGCAGTTCTTC,CASSATSGQDNEQFF
TRBV19,15,TRBJ2-1,NA,TRBD1,TGTGCCAGTACCCCGGACAGGACAACCTACAATGAGCAGTTCTTC,CASTPDRTTYNEQFF
TRBV2,17,TRBJ2-5,NA,TRBD2,TGTGCCAGCGGAAAAAGGACTAGCGGAACAAAGCAAGAGACCCAGTACTTC,CASGKRTSGTKQETQYF
TRBV11-1,16,TRBJ1-5,NA,TRBD1,TGTGCCAGCAGCCCCCCTAAAGACAGGGAGCCTCAGCCCCAGCATTTT,CASSPPKDREPQPQHF
TRBV5-4,13,TRBJ1-1,NA,TRBD1,TGTGCCAGCAGCTTGGACAGGGGTACTGAAGCTTTCTTT,CASSLDRGTEAFF
TRBV6-5,12,TRBJ2-2,NA,TRBD1,TGTGCCGTTGGACAGGGCACCGGGGAGCTGTTTTTT,CAVGQGTGELFF
TRBV7-9,18,TRBJ2-7,NA,TRBD1,TGTGCCAGCAGCCATCGGAAGTTGAGGGACAGGGGAACCTACGAGCAGTACTTC,CASSHRKLRDRGTYEQYF
TRBV6-1,18,TRBJ1-2,NA,NA,TGTGCCAGCAGTGCACAGGGTCCGGGACCCGACACTAACTATGGCTACACCTTC,CASSAQGPGPDTNYGYTF
TRBV18,15,TRBJ2-7,once,TRBD1,TGTGCCAGCTCAAACCAGGGACAGGGGGCGATGGAGCAGTACTTC,CASSNQGQGAMEQYF
TRBV10-1,15,TRBJ2-7,NA,TRBD1,TGCGCCAGCAGTGAACAAACAGGGGATACCTACGAGCAGTACTTC,CASSEQTGDTYEQYF
TRBV6-5,12,TRBJ1-6,few,NA,TGTGCCAGCAGCGTTGTCTTTCTAGCCCTCCACTTT,CASSVVFLALHF
TRBV5-1,13,TRBJ1-2,once,NA,TGCGCCAGCAGCTTGGACAGTAACTATGGCTACACCTTC,CASSLDSNYGYTF
TRBV6-5,12,TRBJ2-7,NA,NA,TGTGCCAGCTGGCCGGGATCCTACGAGCAGTACTTC,CASWPGSYEQYF
TRBV9,14,TRBJ1-2,NA,TRBD1,TGTGCCAGCAGCGCAGGGACAGCCCACGCTGGCTACACCTTC,CASSAGTAHAGYTF
TRBV3-1/TRBV3-2,15,TRBJ2-3,NA,NA,TGTGCCAGCAGCCAAGATCTCGGACAGACAGATACGCAGTATTTT,CASSQDLGQTDTQYF
TRBV6-2/TRBV6-3,15,TRBJ2-5,NA,TRBD1,TGTGCCAGCAGTTACAGCAGTCAGGGGGACGAGACCCAGTACTTC,CASSYSSQGDETQYF
TRBV5-6,15,TRBJ1-3,NA,NA,TGTGCCAGCAGCGAAGGGGTCCGGTCTGGAAACACCATATATTTT,CASSEGVRSGNTIYF
TRBV9,14,TRBJ1-2,NA,TRBD1,TGTGCCAGCAGCGCCTTAGGGACAGGGGATGGCTACACCTTC,CASSALGTGDGYTF
TRBV12-3/TRBV12-4,13,TRBJ1-2,NA,NA,TGTGCCAGCAGCCGACTGACCTTACCCGGCTACACCTTC,CASSRLTLPGYTF
TRBV7-2,15,TRBJ1-2,NA,TRBD1,TGTGCCAGCAGCTTAGGGCAGGGGGCCAACTATGGCTACACCTTC,CASSLGQGANYGYTF
TRBV6-2/TRBV6-3,13,TRBJ1-5,once,TRBD1,TGTGCCAGCAGTACGGACAGGGCTCAGCCCCAGCATTTT,CASSTDRAQPQHF
TRBV11-2,14,TRBJ1-3,NA,NA,TGTGCCAGCAGCTTCACAGGGCTTGGAAACACCATATATTTT,CASSFTGLGNTIYF
TRBV5-1,14,TRBJ2-1,NA,TRBD1,TGCGCCAGCAGTTCCGACAGGGGTGAGGATGAGCAGTTCTTC,CASSSDRGEDEQFF
TRBV4-1,14,TRBJ1-5,few,TRBD1,TGCGCCAGCAGCCCTACAGGGGCAAGGCAGCCCCAGCATTTT,CASSPTGARQPQHF
TRBV11-2,15,TRBJ2-5,NA,TRBD2,TGTGCCAGCAGCTCATCCGGGACTAGCGGAGAGACCCAGTACTTC,CASSSSGTSGETQYF
TRBV7-9,14,TRBJ2-1,NA,NA,TGTGCCAGCAGCTTAATTTCGGTCTACAATGAGCAGTTCTTC,CASSLISVYNEQFF
TRBV6-5,13,TRBJ1-1,NA,NA,TGTGCCACTACAGGGCCAGTGAACACTGAAGCTTTCTTT,CATTGPVNTEAFF